Each of the 15 T cell receptor beta chains below was sequenced from the same sample in a study of cytomegalovirus exposure and HLA in healthy donors. Data came from immunoSEQ multiplex PCR; TCRdb stores just in-frame clones and leaves some out. The sample records 80,000 to 95,000 clones, roughly 96% being singletons. Material: PBMCs. The source of these receptors is a woman aged 18 to 35 in good health and CMV-seronegative.

J is TRBJ1-5 and V is TRBV5-4, with D perhaps TRBD1 (6 bases). Germline V gene lookup returns CDR1 SGHNT and CDR2 YYREEE (reference sequence). CDR3 length: 14 residues. V shed 3 bases and J shed 6 bases, with 13 bases lying between them. Written as DNA, the CDR3 is TGTGCCAGCAGCTCGGGGGGCGGGGGTCAGCCCCAGCATTTT. Its translation: CASSSGGGGQPQHF.

CDR3 nucleotide sequence: TGTGCCAGCTCACCCCAGACACTGAACACTGAAGCTTTCTTT. It is translated as CASSPQTLNTEAFF. The chain has TRBV18 and TRBJ1-1, with D uncertain. The germline V and J ends were trimmed by 3 bases and 0 bases, with 8 bases remaining between them. The CDR3 consists of 14 residues. Germline values: CDR1 KGHSH, CDR2 LQKENI.

The chain couples TRBV6-1 to TRBJ2-1; no clear D. V dropped 2 bases and J dropped 4 bases, with 12 bases sitting between them. The CDR3 runs to 15 residues. The germline CDR1 and CDR2 sequences are MNHNS and SASEGT. Here the CDR3 reads CASSEFVAPYNEQFF. The CDR3 coding sequence is TGTGCCAGCAGTGAATTCGTGGCCCCATACAATGAGCAGTTCTTC.

The V call is TRBV29-1, the J call TRBJ1-1; D unresolved. Deletions cut 7 bases from V and 3 bases from J, with 9 bases between. Germline V CDR1 and CDR2: SQVTM, ANQGSEA. The CDR3 is 11 residues long. The CDR3 DNA reads as TGCAGCGCCTCGGGGTACACTGAAGCTTTCTTT. Translation gives CSASGYTEAFF.

The chain couples TRBV6-5 to TRBJ2-3; D call uncertain. Germline V lookup: CDR1 MNHEY, CDR2 SVGAGI. V dropped 0 bases and J dropped 6 bases, with 7 bases sitting between them. This CDR3 has 13 residues. In nucleotides, the CDR3 is TGTGCCAGCAGTTACTCCCCCGGGGATACGCAGTATTTT. This gives the protein CASSYSPGDTQYF.

The rearrangement joins TRBV7-2 to TRBJ1-5; the D gene is possibly TRBD1 (5 bases). Germline V CDR1 and CDR2: SGHTA, FQGNSA. CDR3 length: 13 residues. Deletions cut 7 bases from V and 4 bases from J, with 11 bases between. CDR3 in amino acids: CASTAGWNQPQHF. The CDR3 region has the DNA TGTGCCAGCACCGCAGGGTGGAATCAGCCCCAGCATTTT. Supplemented by reference TRBV7-2 and TRBJ1-5, the full variable domain reads GAGVSQSPSNKVTEKGKDVELRCDPISGHTALYWYRQSLGQGLEFLIYFQGNSAPDKSGLPSDRFSAERTGGSVSTLTIQRTQQEDSAVYLCASTAGWNQPQHFGDGTRLSIL.

In DNA form, the CDR3 reads TGTGCCATCAAATATGGCTACACCTTC. It codes for CAIKYGYTF. The chain has TRBV27 and TRBJ1-2, with D unresolved. CDR1 and CDR2 from the germline V gene are MNHEY and SMNVEV (reference sequence). The CDR3 totals 9 residues. Deletions cut 10 bases from V and 5 bases from J, with 5 bases between.

V gene TRBV5-1 combines with J gene TRBJ2-3; 9 bases align to TRBD1. V dropped 6 bases and J dropped 5; count of bases not matched to a gene: 7. This CDR3 has 14 residues. Germline values: CDR1 SGHRS, CDR2 YFSETQ. CDR3 region: CASKPGQGIDTQYF. DNA of the CDR3: TGCGCCAGCAAACCGGGACAGGGCATAGATACGCAGTATTTT.

The chain joins TRBV19 to TRBJ2-7, with 8 bases fitting TRBD2. CDR1 and CDR2 from the germline V gene are LNHDA and SQIVND (reference sequence). V dropped 4 bases and J dropped 3; count of bases not matched to a gene: 8. CDR3 size: 15 residues. CDR3 DNA sequence: TGTGCCAGTAGTACAGAAGCGGGAGAGGTCTACGAGCAGTACTTC. Translating gives CASSTEAGEVYEQYF.

The rearrangement joins TRBV29-1 to TRBJ2-1; 7 bases are a match to TRBD1. The J segment lost 9 bases and the V segment lost 7 bases, leaving 21 bases of the junction unmatched. Per germline, CDR1 SQVTM and CDR2 ANQGSEA. The CDR3 loop spans 16 amino acids. The CDR3 is CSAPHPGTAKGREQFF. The CDR3 nucleotides read TGCAGCGCCCCCCACCCCGGGACAGCCAAGGGACGTGAGCAGTTCTTC.

J is TRBJ2-5 and V is TRBV7-7; D is perhaps TRBD1 (5 bases). V lost 1 base and J 1 base, leaving 10 bases between the germline ends. Germline values: CDR1 SSHAT, CDR2 FNYEAQ (reference sequence). CDR3 size: 15 residues. The CDR3 spells CASSLVWGPQETQYF. The CDR3 DNA sequence: TGTGCCAGCAGCTTAGTGTGGGGCCCCCAAGAGACCCAGTACTTC.

The chain is built from TRBV6-4 and TRBJ1-4, with 7 bases aligning to TRBD1. The trim removed 0 bases at V and 7 bases at J, leaving 11 bases unmatched. The CDR3 extends over 17 amino acids. Germline V CDR1 and CDR2: MRHNA, SNTAGT. The CDR3 here is CASSDSRGGGWGEKLFF. The CDR3 DNA reads as TGTGCCAGCAGTGACTCGAGAGGAGGGGGCTGGGGTGAAAAACTGTTTTTT.

This chain joins TRBV23-1 and TRBJ1-5, with D unresolved. TRBV23-1 is recorded as an ORF, its role being uncertain. The CDR3 is 13 residues long. V was clipped by 1 base and J by 6 bases, with 7 bases between them. CDR3 in DNA: TGCGCCAGCAGTCAATATGGGCCTCAGCCCCAGCATTTT. It yields the protein CASSQYGPQPQHF.

V is TRBV19 and J is TRBJ2-7, with TRBD1 matching over 9 bases. Trimming removed 3 bases from V and 1 base from J; junction bases left unmatched: 4. This CDR3 has 15 amino acids. Germline assignment: CDR1 LNHDA and CDR2 SQIVND (reference sequence). The CDR3 reads CASSIGQGYSYEQYF. In DNA, the CDR3 is TGTGCCAGTAGTATTGGACAGGGGTATTCCTACGAGCAGTACTTC.

V is TRBV19 and J is TRBJ1-1; TRBD1 aligns across 7 bases. This CDR3 has 18 amino acids. V dropped 4 bases and J dropped 5; count of bases not matched to a gene: 19. Germline CDR1 and CDR2: LNHDA and SQIVND (reference sequence). CDR3 bases: TGTGCCAGTAGTAGAGAAGACAGGGTAAGGGGTTTTGTTACTGAAGCTTTCTTT. Amino acid sequence: CASSREDRVRGFVTEAFF.